The clone carrying this TCR beta chain was detected a few times. The entry originates in a study of shared clonotypes between healthy human individuals. Profiling relied on immunoSEQ multiplex PCR, and the TCRdb table lists in-frame clones only, not all of them. The sample lists 2 million to 2.5 million clones, about 94% occurring once. The CDR3 contains 17 residues. Germline V gene sequence: CDR1 KGHSY, CDR2 FQNENV. V dropped 2 bases and J dropped 2 bases, with 18 bases sitting between them. This chain joins TRBV16 and TRBJ1-1, with a weak D call TRBD1 (5 bases). This TCR derives from a man younger than 30 in good health. The sequencing sample was made of naive CD4+ T cells sorted from blood. Subset described: CD45RA+ positively selected. CDR3 amino acids: CASSQNGGAGVNTEAFF. DNA of the CDR3: TGTGCCAGCAGCCAAAACGGCGGGGCGGGGGTAAACACTGAAGCTTTCTTT.